In this sample, the clone carrying this T cell receptor beta chain turned up once. As yet, its antigen is unknown. Other nucleotide sequences from this sample produce the same CDR3. Data came from immunoSEQ multiplex PCR; TCRdb stores just in-frame clones and leaves some out. The sample gives about 280,000 clones, 88% of which show up once; over 0.7% is in the top ten. Per germline, CDR1 SGHRS and CDR2 YFSETQ. With 1 base removed from V and 5 bases from J, the gap between germline ends came to 6 bases. This CDR3 has 12 amino acids. This sample was taken from a study of cytomegalovirus exposure and HLA in healthy donors. Study-level results: 164 TCR beta chains were listed as cytomegalovirus-associated.

The source is a woman aged 18 to 35 in good health and CMV-seronegative. This chain joins TRBV5-1 and TRBJ2-5; tentative D call: TRBD1 (6 bases). The specimen sequenced was PBMCs. DNA for the CDR3: TGCGCCAGCAGCTTGACAGGGGAGACCCAGTACTTC. Its protein is CASSLTGETQYF.